This is a list of T cell receptor beta chains from one sample in a study of shared clonotypes between healthy human individuals. Generated by immunoSEQ multiplex PCR, the TCRdb table keeps only in-frame clones and is missing some. This sample has 950,000 to 1,300,000 clones; about 75% occur once, and the top ten carry roughly 1.4%. The sequenced sample consisted of memory CD4+ T cells sorted from blood. All receptors come from a man aged 18-30 years in good health. Each CDR3 is given with its conserved first and last residue. A D gene is named only where the DNA matches it firmly. Clone sizes are given selectively: once, few, many, or a class where the clone is expanded.

>15|.|.|TRBJ1-3|TRBV10-3
CAIRFVNLSGNTIYF
TGTGCCATCAGATTCGTGAATCTCTCTGGAAACACCATATATTTT
>14|.|.|TRBJ2-1|TRBV6-5
CASSYSGRANEQFF
TGTGCCAGCAGTTACTCCGGCCGCGCCAATGAGCAGTTCTTC
>14|.|few|TRBJ1-2|TRBV4-1
CASSQDRAGYGYTF
TGCGCCAGCAGCCAAGATCGGGCCGGCTATGGCTACACCTTC
>14|.|.|TRBJ2-1|TRBV6-1
CASSETGPPGEQFF
TGTGCCAGCAGTGAAACGGGTCCTCCCGGGGAGCAGTTCTTC
>13|.|.|TRBJ2-7|TRBV7-2
CASSLEFKGEQYF
TGTGCCAGCAGCTTAGAATTTAAAGGCGAGCAGTACTTC
>12|TRBD1|.|TRBJ2-7|TRBV10-3
CAVGQGRNEQYF
TGTGCCGTTGGACAGGGCAGGAACGAGCAGTACTTC
>15|.|.|TRBJ1-6|TRBV9
CASSVAGEANSPLHF
TGTGCCAGCAGCGTAGCGGGTGAGGCTAATTCACCCCTCCACTTT
>16|TRBD2|many|TRBJ2-7|TRBV15
CATSRNQRGSSYEQYF
TGTGCCACCAGCAGAAATCAGCGGGGGAGCTCCTACGAGCAGTACTTC
>15|.|.|TRBJ1-4|TRBV28
CASSPSPGSNEKLFF
TGTGCCAGCAGCCCGTCTCCAGGGTCTAATGAAAAACTGTTTTTT
>16|TRBD1|once|TRBJ1-6|TRBV6-5
CASSLHRTGAFSPLHF
TGTGCCAGCAGTTTACATCGGACAGGGGCTTTTTCACCCCTCCACTTT
>12|.|.|TRBJ2-7|TRBV6-9
CASDGTSYEQYF
TGTGCCAGCGATGGGACATCGTACGAGCAGTACTTC
>15|TRBD1|once|TRBJ2-2|TRBV5-1
CASSLVQGATGELFF
TGCGCCAGCAGCTTGGTACAGGGGGCCACCGGGGAGCTGTTTTTT
>15|.|.|TRBJ1-3|TRBV27
CASSLVGTSGNTIYF
TGTGCCAGCAGTTTAGTTGGCACTTCTGGAAACACCATATATTTT
>17|.|.|TRBJ1-4|TRBV28
CASSLGGSKGPNEKLFF
TGTGCCAGCAGTTTGGGGGGCTCCAAGGGGCCGAATGAAAAACTGTTTTTT
>14|.|.|TRBJ2-1|TRBV5-1
CASSLEGPHNEQFF
TGCGCCAGCAGCTTGGAAGGGCCCCACAATGAGCAGTTCTTC
>14|.|.|TRBJ1-5|TRBV28
CASSLPGNNQPQHF
TGTGCCAGCAGTTTACCGGGAAACAATCAGCCCCAGCATTTT
>14|.|few|TRBJ1-1|TRBV5-1
CASSSQGPNTEAFF
TGCGCCAGCAGCTCCCAGGGCCCCAACACTGAAGCTTTCTTT
>14|.|.|TRBJ1-1|TRBV19
CASSLRHGSLEAFF
TGTGCCAGTAGCCTGCGGCACGGTTCCCTTGAAGCTTTCTTT
>19|.|.|TRBJ2-6|TRBV7-2
CASSLESRFGASGANVLTF
TGTGCCAGCAGCTTAGAGTCAAGGTTTGGGGCAAGTGGGGCCAACGTCCTGACTTTC
>15|TRBD2|.|TRBJ2-1|TRBV7-9
CASSPSGHAYNEQFF
TGTGCCAGCAGCCCTAGCGGGCATGCATACAATGAGCAGTTCTTC
>13|.|.|TRBJ1-2|TRBV23-1
CASSPRGHYGYTF
TGCGCCAGCAGTCCGCGGGGCCACTATGGCTACACCTTC
>14|.|.|TRBJ2-2|TRBV11-2
CASSLGWGTGELFF
TGTGCCAGCAGCTTAGGGTGGGGGACCGGGGAGCTGTTTTTT
>14|.|once|TRBJ1-2|TRBV5-1
CASSSRTADYGYTF
TGCGCCAGCAGCTCGAGGACGGCGGACTATGGCTACACCTTC
>15|.|.|TRBJ2-1|TRBV6-5
CASSLTPTRTNEQFF
TGTGCCAGCAGTCTTACCCCGACTAGGACGAATGAGCAGTTCTTC
>13|.|.|TRBJ1-5|TRBV4-1
CASSRTTGAPQHF
TGCGCCAGCAGCCGTACCACAGGAGCGCCCCAGCATTTT
>13|.|.|TRBJ1-1|TRBV9
CASSVHQNTEAFF
TGTGCCAGCAGCGTTCATCAGAACACTGAAGCTTTCTTT
>15|TRBD2|.|TRBJ2-2|TRBV5-4
CASSSGGRNTGELFF
TGTGCCAGCAGCTCGGGGGGGAGAAACACCGGGGAGCTGTTTTTT
>15|.|once|TRBJ1-1|TRBV2
CASSPRGGENTEAFF
TGTGCCAGCAGTCCCCGGGGGGGGGAGAACACTGAAGCTTTCTTT
>18|.|once|TRBJ2-3|TRBV11-3
CASSLGLALGQETDTQYF
TGTGCCAGCAGCTTAGGATTGGCCCTGGGACAAGAGACAGATACGCAGTATTTT